This T cell receptor (beta chain) was recorded in a study of blood T cell repertoires in COVID-19. J gave up 0 bases and V 0 bases, and 5 bases lay outside the gene matches. Germline V CDR1 and CDR2: SGHRS, YFSETQ. The CDR3 runs to 17 residues. TCRdb's table, derived via immunoSEQ multiplex PCR, lists solely in-frame clones and lacks some. Of 90,000 to 95,000 clones in the sample, 85% to 90% were seen once. The sample consisted of peripheral blood. The chain combines TRBV5-1 with TRBJ2-3; 9 nucleotides line up with TRBD2. The clonotype was recovered from a woman aged 65 to 85 with acute or convalescent COVID-19. The DNA of the CDR3 is TGCGCCAGCAGCTTGGATGCGGGGGGGCCTAGCACAGATACGCAGTATTTT. Its protein product is CASSLDAGGPSTDTQYF.